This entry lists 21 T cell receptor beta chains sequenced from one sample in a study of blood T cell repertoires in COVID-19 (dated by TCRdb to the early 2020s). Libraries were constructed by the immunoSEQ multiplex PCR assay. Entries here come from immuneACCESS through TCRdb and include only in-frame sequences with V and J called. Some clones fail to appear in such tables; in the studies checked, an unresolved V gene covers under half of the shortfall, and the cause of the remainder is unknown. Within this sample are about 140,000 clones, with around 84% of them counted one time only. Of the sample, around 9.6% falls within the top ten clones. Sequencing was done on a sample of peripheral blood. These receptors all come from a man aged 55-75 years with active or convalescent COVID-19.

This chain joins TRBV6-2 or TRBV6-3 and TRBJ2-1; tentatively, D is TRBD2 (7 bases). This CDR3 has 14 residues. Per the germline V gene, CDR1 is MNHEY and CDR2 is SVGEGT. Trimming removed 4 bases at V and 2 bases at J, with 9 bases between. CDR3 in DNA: TGTGCCAGCAGTTGGGGGGGGCCCTACAATGAGCAGTTCTTC. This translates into CASSWGGPYNEQFF.

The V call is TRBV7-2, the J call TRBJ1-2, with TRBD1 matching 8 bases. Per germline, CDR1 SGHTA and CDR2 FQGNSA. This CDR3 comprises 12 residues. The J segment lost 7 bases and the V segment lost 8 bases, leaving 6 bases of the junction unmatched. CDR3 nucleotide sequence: TGTGCCAGCGGAACAGGGGGATCTGGCTACACCTTC. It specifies CASGTGGSGYTF.

CDR3 nucleotides: TGTGCCAGCTCACCAAAGACAGCGAACACTGAAGCTTTCTTT. Residues: CASSPKTANTEAFF. The V gene is TRBV18, the J gene TRBJ1-1; perhaps TRBD1 as D (5 bases). Trimming pared 2 bases from V and 1 base from J, leaving 8 bases between. The CDR3 runs 14 residues. Germline CDR1 and CDR2: KGHSH and LQKENI.

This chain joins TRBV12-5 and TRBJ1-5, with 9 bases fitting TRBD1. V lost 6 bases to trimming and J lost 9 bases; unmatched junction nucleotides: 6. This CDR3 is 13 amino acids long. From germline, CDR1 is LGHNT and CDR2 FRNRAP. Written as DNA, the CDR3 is TGTGCTAGTGGGACGGGACAGGGAAGGCCCCAGCATTTT. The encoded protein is CASGTGQGRPQHF.

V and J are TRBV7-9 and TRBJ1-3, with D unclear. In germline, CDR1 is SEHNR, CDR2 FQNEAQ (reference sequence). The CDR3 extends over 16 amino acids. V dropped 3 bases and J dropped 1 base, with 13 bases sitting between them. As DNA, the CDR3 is TGTGCCAGCAGCTTGGAGAGTTCAAGTTCTGGAAACACCATATATTTT. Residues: CASSLESSSSGNTIYF. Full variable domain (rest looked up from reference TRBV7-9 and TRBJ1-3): DTGVSQNPRHKITKRGQNVTFRCDPISEHNRLYWYRQTLGQGPEFLTYFQNEAQLEKSRLLSDRFSAERPKGSFSTLEIQRTEQGDSAMYLCASSLESSSSGNTIYFGEGSWLTVV.

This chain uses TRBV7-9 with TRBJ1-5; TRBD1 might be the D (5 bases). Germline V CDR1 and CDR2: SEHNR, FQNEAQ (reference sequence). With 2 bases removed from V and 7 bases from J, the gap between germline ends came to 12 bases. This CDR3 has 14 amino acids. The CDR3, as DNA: TGTGCCAGCAGCTTAACGGGGGAAGCCCAGCCCCAGCATTTT. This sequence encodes CASSLTGEAQPQHF. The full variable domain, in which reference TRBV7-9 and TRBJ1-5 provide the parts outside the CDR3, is DTGVSQNPRHKITKRGQNVTFRCDPISEHNRLYWYRQTLGQGPEFLTYFQNEAQLEKSRLLSDRFSAERPKGSFSTLEIQRTEQGDSAMYLCASSLTGEAQPQHFGDGTRLSIL.

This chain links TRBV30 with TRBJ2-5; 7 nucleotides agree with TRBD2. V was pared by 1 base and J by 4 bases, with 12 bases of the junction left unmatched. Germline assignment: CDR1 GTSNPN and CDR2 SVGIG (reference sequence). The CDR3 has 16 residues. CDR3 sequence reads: CAWSGTSGGRIETQYF. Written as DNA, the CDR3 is TGTGCCTGGAGTGGGACGTCGGGGGGAAGGATAGAGACCCAGTACTTC. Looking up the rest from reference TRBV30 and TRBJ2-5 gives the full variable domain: SQTIHQWPATLVQPVGSPLSLECTVEGTSNPNLYWYRQAAGRGLQLLFYSVGIGQISSEVPQNLSASRPQDRQFILSSKKLLLSDSGFYLCAWSGTSGGRIETQYFGPGTRLLVL.

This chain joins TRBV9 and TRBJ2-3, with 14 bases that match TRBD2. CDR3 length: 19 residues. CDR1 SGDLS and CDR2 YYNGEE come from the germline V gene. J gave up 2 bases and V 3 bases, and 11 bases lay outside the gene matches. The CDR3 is CASSGNPGTSGRNTDTQYF. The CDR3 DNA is TGTGCCAGCAGCGGAAACCCCGGGACTAGCGGGAGAAACACAGATACGCAGTATTTT.

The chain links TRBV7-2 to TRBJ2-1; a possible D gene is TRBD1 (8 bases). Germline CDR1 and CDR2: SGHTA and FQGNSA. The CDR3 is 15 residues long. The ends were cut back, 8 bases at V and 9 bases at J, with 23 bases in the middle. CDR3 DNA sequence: TGTGCCAGCCTAGGGCAAACAGGGGGAGGGGGTGAGCAGTTCTTC. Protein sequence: CASLGQTGGGGEQFF.

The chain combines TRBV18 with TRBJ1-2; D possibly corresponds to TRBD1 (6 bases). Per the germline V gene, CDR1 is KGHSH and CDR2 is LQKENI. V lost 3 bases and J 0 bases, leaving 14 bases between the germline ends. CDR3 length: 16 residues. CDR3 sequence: CASSPQGTPSNYGYTF. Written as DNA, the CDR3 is TGTGCCAGCTCACCGCAGGGGACACCGTCTAACTATGGCTACACCTTC.

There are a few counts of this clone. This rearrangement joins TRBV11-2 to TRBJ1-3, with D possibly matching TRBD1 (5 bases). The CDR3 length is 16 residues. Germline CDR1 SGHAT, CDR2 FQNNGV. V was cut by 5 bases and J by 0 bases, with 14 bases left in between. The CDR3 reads CASSIQESLSGNTIYF. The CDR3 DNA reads TGTGCCAGCAGCATACAGGAGTCCCTCTCTGGAAACACCATATATTTT.

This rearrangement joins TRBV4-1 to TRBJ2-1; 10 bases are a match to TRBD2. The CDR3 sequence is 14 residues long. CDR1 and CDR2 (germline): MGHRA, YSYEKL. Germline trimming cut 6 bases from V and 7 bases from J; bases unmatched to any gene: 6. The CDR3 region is CASSLASGGNEQFF. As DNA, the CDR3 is TGCGCCAGCAGTTTGGCTAGCGGGGGTAATGAGCAGTTCTTC.

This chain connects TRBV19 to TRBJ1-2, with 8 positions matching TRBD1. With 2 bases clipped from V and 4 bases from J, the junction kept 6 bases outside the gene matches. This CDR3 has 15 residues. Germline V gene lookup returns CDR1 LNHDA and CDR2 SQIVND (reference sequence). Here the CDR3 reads CASSISGQGGYGYTF. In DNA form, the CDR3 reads TGTGCCAGTAGTATAAGTGGACAGGGCGGCTATGGCTACACCTTC.

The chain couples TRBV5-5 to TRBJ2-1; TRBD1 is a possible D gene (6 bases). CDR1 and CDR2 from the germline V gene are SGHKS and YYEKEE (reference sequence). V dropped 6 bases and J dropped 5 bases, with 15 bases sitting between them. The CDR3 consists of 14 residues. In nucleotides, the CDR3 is TGTGCCAGCATCCAGGACAGTACGGACAATGAGCAGTTCTTC. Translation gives CASIQDSTDNEQFF.

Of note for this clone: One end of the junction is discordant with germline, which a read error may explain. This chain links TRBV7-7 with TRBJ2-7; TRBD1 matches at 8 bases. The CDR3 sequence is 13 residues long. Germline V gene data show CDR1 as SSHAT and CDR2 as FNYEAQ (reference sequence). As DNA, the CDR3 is TGTGCTAGCAGCAGAGGACAGGGCTACGAGCAGTACTTC. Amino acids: CASSRGQGYEQYF.

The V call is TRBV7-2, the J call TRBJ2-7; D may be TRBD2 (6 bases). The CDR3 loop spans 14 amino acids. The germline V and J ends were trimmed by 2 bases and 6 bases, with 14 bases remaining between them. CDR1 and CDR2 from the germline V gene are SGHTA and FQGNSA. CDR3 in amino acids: CASSLLGEVGEQYF. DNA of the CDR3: TGTGCCAGCAGCTTACTTGGGGAGGTCGGCGAGCAGTACTTC. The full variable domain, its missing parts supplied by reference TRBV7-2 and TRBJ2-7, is GAGVSQSPSNKVTEKGKDVELRCDPISGHTALYWYRQSLGQGLEFLIYFQGNSAPDKSGLPSDRFSAERTGGSVSTLTIQRTQQEDSAVYLCASSLLGEVGEQYFGPGTRLTVT.

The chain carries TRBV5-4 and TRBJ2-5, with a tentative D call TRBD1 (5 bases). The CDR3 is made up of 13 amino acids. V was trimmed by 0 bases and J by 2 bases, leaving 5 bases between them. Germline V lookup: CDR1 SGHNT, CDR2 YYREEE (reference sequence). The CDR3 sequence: CASSLDRQETQYF. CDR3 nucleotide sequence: TGTGCCAGCAGCTTGGACAGGCAAGAGACCCAGTACTTC. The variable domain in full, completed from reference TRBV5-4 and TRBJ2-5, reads ETGVTQSPTHLIKTRGQQVTLRCSSQSGHNTVSWYQQALGQGPQFIFQYYREEENGRGNFPPRFSGLQFPNYSSELNVNALELDDSALYLCASSLDRQETQYFGPGTRLLVL.

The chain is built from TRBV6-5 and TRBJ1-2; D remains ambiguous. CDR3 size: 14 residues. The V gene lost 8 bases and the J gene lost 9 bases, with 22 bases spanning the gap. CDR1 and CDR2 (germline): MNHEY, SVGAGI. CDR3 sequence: CASGIPSRVSSYTF. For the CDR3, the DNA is TGTGCCAGCGGAATCCCCAGTCGGGTTTCCAGCTACACCTTC.

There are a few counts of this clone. This CDR3 reads CASSPRTSSHNEQFF. The CDR3 DNA is TGTGCCAGCAGCCCCCGGACTAGCAGCCACAATGAGCAGTTCTTC. The rearrangement uses TRBV9 and TRBJ2-1; 8 bases line up with TRBD2. Unmatched junction bases numbered 8, after V lost 4 bases and J lost 5 bases. Per germline, CDR1 SGDLS and CDR2 YYNGEE. The CDR3 length is 15 residues.

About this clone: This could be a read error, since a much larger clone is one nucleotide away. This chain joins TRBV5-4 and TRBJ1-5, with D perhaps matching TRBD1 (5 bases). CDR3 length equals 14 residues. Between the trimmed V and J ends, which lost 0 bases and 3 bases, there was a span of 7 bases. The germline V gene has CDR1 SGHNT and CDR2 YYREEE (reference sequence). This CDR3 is CASSLGQNNQPQHF. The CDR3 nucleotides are TGTGCCAGCAGCTTGGGACAGAACAATCAGCCCCAGCATTTT.

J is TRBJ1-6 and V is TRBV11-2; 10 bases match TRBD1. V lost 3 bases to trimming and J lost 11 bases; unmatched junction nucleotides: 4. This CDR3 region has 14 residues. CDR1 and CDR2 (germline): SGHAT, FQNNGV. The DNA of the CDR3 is TGTGCCAGCAGCTTGTCGGGACAGGGGACACCCCTCCACTTT. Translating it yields CASSLSGQGTPLHF. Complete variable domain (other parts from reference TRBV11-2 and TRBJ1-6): EAGVAQSPRYKIIEKRQSVAFWCNPISGHATLYWYQQILGQGPKLLIQFQNNGVVDDSQLPKDRFSAERLKGVDSTLKIQPAKLEDSAVYLCASSLSGQGTPLHFGNGTRLTVT.